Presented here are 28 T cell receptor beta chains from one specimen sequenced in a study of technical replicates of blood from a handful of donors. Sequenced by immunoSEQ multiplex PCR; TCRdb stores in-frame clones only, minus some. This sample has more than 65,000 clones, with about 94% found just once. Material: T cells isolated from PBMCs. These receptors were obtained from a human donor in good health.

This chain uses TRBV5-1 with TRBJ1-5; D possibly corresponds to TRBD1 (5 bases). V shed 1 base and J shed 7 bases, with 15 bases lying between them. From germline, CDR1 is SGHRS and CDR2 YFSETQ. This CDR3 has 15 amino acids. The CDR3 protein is CASSLFSGSGQPQHF. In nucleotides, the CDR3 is TGCGCCAGCAGCTTGTTTTCAGGGTCGGGCCAGCCCCAGCATTTT.

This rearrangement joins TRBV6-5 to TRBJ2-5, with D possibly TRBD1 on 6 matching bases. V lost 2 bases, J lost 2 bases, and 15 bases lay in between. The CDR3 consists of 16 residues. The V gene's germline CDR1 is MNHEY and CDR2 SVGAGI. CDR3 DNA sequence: TGTGCCAGCAGTTACATCCAGGGGACACTACAAGAGACCCAGTACTTC. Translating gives CASSYIQGTLQETQYF.

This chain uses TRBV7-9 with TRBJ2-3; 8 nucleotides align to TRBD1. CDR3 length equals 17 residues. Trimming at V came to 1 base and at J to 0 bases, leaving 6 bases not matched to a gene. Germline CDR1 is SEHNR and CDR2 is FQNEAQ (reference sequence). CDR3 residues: CASSLEDRALSTDTQYF. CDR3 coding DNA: TGTGCCAGCAGCTTAGAGGACAGGGCCCTGAGCACAGATACGCAGTATTTT.

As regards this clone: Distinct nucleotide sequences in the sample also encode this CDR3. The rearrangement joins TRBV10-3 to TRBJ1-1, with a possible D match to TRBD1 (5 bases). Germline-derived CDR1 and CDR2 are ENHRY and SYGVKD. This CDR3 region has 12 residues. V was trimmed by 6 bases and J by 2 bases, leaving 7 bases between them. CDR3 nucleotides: TGTGCCATCAGGGGGGGTAACACTGAAGCTTTCTTT. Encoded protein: CAIRGGNTEAFF.

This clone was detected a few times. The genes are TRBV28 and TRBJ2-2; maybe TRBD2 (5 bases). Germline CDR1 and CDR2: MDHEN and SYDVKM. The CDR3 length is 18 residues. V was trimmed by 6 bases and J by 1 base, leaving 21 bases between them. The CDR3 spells CASSMRARRARNTGELFF. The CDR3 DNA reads TGTGCCAGCAGCATGAGGGCTAGACGGGCGCGGAACACCGGGGAGCTGTTTTTT.

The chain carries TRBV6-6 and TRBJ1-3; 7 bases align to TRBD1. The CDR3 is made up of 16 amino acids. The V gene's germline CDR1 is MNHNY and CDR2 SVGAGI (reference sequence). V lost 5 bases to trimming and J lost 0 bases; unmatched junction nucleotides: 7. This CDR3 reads CASSTGDSLSGNTIYF. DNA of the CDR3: TGTGCCAGCAGTACCGGGGACAGCCTCTCTGGAAACACCATATATTTT.

CDR3 nucleotide sequence: TGCAGCGTTGAGGGGGCATGGGCGGGAGATATTGAAGAGACCCAGTACTTC. Protein sequence: CSVEGAWAGDIEETQYF. The chain combines TRBV29-1 with TRBJ2-5; D might be TRBD2 (7 bases). Germline CDR1 and CDR2: SQVTM and ANQGSEA. This CDR3 has 17 residues. Deletions cut 3 bases from V and 3 bases from J, with 23 bases between.

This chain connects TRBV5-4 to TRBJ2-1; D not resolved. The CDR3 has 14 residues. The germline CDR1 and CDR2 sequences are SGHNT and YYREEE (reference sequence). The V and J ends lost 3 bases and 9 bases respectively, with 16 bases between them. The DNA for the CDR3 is TGTGCCAGCAGCTCCGTTCAAGCGTTTACTGAGCAGTTCTTC. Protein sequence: CASSSVQAFTEQFF.

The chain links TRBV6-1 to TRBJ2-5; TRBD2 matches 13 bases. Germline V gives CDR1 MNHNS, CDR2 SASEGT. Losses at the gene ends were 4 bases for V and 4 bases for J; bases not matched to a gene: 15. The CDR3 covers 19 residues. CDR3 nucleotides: TGTGCCAGCAGTGGACCCTTTAAAACTAGCGGGGGGGCTCGAGAGACCCAGTACTTC. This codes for CASSGPFKTSGGARETQYF.

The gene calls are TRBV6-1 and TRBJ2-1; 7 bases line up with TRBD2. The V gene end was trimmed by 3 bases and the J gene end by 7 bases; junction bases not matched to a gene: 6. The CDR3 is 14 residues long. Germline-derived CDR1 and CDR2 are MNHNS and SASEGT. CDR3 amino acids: CASSDGLVINEQFF. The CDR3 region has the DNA TGTGCCAGCAGTGACGGACTAGTAATTAATGAGCAGTTCTTC.

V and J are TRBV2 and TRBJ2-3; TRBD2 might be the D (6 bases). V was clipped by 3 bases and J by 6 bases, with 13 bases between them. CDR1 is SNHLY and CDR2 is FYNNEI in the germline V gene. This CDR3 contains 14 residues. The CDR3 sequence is CASSELANPDTQYF. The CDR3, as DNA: TGTGCCAGCAGTGAGCTAGCGAATCCCGATACGCAGTATTTT.

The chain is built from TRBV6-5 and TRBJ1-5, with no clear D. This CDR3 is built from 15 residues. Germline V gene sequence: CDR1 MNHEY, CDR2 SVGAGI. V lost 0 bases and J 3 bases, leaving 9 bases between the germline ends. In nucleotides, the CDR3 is TGTGCCAGCAGTTACTCCGGCGGGTCCAATCAGCCCCAGCATTTT. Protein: CASSYSGGSNQPQHF.

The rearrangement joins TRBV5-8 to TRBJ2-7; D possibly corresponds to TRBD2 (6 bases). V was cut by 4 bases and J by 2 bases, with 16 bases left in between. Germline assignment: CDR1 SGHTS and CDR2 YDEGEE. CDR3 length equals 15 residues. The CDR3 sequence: CASSTPRGATYEQYF. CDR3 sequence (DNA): TGTGCCAGCAGCACCCCCCGCGGGGCCACCTACGAGCAGTACTTC.

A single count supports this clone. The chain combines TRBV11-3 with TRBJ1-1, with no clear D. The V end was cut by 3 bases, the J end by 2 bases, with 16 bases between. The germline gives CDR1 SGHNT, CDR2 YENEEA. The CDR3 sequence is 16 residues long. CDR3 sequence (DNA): TGTGCCAGCAGCTTTGGAGGGTCGTCGGGAAACACTGAAGCTTTCTTT. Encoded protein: CASSFGGSSGNTEAFF.

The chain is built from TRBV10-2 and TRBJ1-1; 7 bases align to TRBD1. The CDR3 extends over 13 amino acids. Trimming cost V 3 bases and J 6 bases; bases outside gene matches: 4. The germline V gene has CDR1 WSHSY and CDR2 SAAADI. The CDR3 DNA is TGCGCCAGCAGTGAATTCAGGGGGGCTGAAGCTTTCTTT. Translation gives CASSEFRGAEAFF.

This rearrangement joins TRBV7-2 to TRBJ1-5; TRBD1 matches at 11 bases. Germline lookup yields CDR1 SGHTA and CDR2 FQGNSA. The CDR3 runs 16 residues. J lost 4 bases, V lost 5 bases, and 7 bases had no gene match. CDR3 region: CASSRPGTGGNQPQHF. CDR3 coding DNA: TGTGCCAGCAGCCGACCCGGGACAGGGGGTAATCAGCCCCAGCATTTT.

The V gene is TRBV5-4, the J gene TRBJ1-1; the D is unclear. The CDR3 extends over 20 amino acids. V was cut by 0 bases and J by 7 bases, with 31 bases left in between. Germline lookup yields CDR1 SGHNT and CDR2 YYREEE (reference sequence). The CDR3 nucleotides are TGTGCCAGCAGCTTGGTCGGGGTTATGTCAGCAAGGTATTCTTCCCATGAAGCTTTCTTT. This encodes CASSLVGVMSARYSSHEAFF.

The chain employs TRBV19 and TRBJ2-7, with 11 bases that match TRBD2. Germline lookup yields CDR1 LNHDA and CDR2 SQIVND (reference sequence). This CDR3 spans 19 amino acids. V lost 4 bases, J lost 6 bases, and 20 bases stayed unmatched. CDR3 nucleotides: TGTGCCAGTAGTACACTGACAGGCATACCACTAGCGGGAGATGGCGAGCAGTACTTC. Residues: CASSTLTGIPLAGDGEQYF.

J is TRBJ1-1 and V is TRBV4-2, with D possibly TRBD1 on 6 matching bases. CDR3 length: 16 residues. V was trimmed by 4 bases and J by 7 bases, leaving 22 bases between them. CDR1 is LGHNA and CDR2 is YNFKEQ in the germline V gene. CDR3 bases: TGTGCCAGCAGCCGGAACACCGGGACAACCTCGTATGAAGCTTTCTTT. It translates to CASSRNTGTTSYEAFF.

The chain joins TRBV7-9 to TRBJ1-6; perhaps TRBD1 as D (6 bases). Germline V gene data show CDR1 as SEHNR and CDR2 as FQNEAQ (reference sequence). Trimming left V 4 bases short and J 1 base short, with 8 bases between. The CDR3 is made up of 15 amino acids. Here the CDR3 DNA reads TGTGCCAGCAGCTCAGGGGTTTCCTATAATTCACCCCTCCACTTT. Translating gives CASSSGVSYNSPLHF.

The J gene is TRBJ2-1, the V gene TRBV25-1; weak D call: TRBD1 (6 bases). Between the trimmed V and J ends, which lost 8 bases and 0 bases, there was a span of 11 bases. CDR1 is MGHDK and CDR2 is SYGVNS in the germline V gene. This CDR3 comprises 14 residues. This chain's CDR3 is CASAPGASYNEQFF. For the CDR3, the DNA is TGTGCCAGCGCACCAGGGGCCTCCTACAATGAGCAGTTCTTC.

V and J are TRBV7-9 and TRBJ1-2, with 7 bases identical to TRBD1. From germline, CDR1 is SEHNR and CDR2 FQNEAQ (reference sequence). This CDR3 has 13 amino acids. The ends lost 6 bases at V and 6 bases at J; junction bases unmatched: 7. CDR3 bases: TGTGCCAGCAGTCTAGGGGGCGGGGATGGCTACACCTTC. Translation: CASSLGGGDGYTF.

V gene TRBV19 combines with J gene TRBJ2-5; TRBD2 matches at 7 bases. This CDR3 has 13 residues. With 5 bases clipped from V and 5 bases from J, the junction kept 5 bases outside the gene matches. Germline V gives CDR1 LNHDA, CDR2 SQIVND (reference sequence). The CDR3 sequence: CASSERDGETQYF. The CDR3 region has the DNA TGTGCCAGTAGTGAGCGGGACGGGGAGACCCAGTACTTC.

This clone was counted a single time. The CDR3 coding sequence is TGCGCCAGCAGCCAGGCCCGACAGGGTATTTTTGCCTACGAGCAGTACTTC. Protein product: CASSQARQGIFAYEQYF. The chain recombines TRBV4-1 with TRBJ2-7; 7 bases are a match to TRBD1. This CDR3 spans 17 amino acids. Germline V gene data show CDR1 as MGHRA and CDR2 as YSYEKL. With V trimmed by 3 bases and J by 2 bases, 13 bases remained unmatched.

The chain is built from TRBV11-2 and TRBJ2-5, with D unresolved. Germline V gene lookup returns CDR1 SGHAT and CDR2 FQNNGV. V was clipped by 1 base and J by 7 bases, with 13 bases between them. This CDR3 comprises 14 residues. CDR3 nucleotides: TGTGCCAGCAGCTTAGCGGCAGGCGCATGGACCCAGTACTTC. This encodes CASSLAAGAWTQYF.

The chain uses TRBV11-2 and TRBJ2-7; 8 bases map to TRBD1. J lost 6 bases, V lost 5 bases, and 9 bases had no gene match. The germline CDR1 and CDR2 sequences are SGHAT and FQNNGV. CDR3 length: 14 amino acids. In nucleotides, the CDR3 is TGTGCCAGCAGCAAAACGGGACAGGCACGCGAGCAGTACTTC. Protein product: CASSKTGQAREQYF.

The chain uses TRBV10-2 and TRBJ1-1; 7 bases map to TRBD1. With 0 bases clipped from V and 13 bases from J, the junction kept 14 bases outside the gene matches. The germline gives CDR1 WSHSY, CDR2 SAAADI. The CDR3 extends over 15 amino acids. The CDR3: CASSESNTGQRIVFF. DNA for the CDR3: TGCGCCAGCAGTGAGTCGAATACGGGACAGAGGATCGTTTTCTTT.

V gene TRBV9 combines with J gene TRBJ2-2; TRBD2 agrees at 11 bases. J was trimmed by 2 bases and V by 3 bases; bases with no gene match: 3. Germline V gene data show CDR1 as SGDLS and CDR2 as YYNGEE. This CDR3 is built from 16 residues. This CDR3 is CASSGGLAANTGELFF. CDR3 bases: TGTGCCAGCAGCGGGGGACTAGCGGCCAACACCGGGGAGCTGTTTTTT.